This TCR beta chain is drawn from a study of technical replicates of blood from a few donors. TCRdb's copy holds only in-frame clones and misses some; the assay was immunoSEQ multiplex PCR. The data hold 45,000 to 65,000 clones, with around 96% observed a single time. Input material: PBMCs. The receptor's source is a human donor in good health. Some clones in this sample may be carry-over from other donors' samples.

The CDR3 loop is CASSLGGGREQYF. The CDR3 DNA reads as TGTGCCAGCAGCTTGGGGGGGGGCAGGGAGCAGTACTTC. V gene TRBV5-6 combines with J gene TRBJ2-7, with a possible D match to TRBD2 (7 bases). The CDR3 loop spans 13 amino acids. Per germline, CDR1 SGHDT and CDR2 YYEEEE. Trimming took off 0 bases at V and 7 bases at J, with 11 bases between the two ends.